Reported below is one T cell receptor beta chain. Its antigen is still unknown. Libraries were prepared by immunoSEQ multiplex PCR; TCRdb keeps only in-frame clonotypes and omits some of them. The profile shows roughly 34,000 clones, approximately 88% of them singletons. This sample was included in a study of OX40 agonist ivuxolimab in advanced cancers. Study-level background: As their treatment, patients were administered ivuxolimab, an agonistic anti-OX40 (CD134) antibody. Whole-study findings and limits: The antigen specificity of the peripheral T cells (those that were expanded) was not determined. The 0.1-3.0 mg/kg partial responders had among the lowest clonal expansion.

Germline assignment: CDR1 GTSNPN and CDR2 SVGIG (reference sequence). V was clipped by 4 bases and J by 7 bases; unmatched bases: 12. This CDR3 has 16 amino acids. Sample: CD4+ or CD8+ T cells sorted from blood, taken in a trial of the OX40 agonist ivuxolimab. This sequence joins TRBV30 and TRBJ2-1; 11 bases align to TRBD2. The TCR sequence derives from an adult with an advanced solid tumor such as melanoma, head and neck, liver or kidney cancer. The CDR3 reads CAWTAVAGGPRNEQFF. In DNA, the CDR3 is TGTGCCTGGACCGCGGTAGCGGGAGGGCCTAGGAATGAGCAGTTCTTC.